A selection of T cell receptor beta chains follows, all from one sample in a study of monozygotic twins with cystic fibrosis. Measured with immunoSEQ multiplex PCR; TCRdb has only the in-frame clones, and not every one. This sample carries around 29,000 clones, around four fifths of them seen once, and the ten largest clones take roughly 0.9%. Sequenced: blood. The origin of the receptors is a girl aged 2-15 years with cystic fibrosis. The CDR3 runs from the conserved cysteine through the conserved F or W. Fields, in order: V gene, clone size, J gene, CDR3 length, D gene, CDR3 DNA, CDR3 protein. The D gene is left open where the match is weak. Size tells how often a clone was seen (once, few, many) or the class of an expanded clone, and some rows leave it out.

v_gene: TRBV5-1
abundance: -
j_gene: TRBJ2-6
len: 16
d_gene: -
CDR3nt: TGCGCCAGCAGCTTCGACGGGGCCGTGGGGGCCAACGTCCTGACTTTC
CDR3aa: CASSFDGAVGANVLTF

v_gene: TRBV7-2
abundance: -
j_gene: TRBJ2-5
len: 16
d_gene: TRBD2
CDR3nt: TGTGCCAGCAGCTTAGCGGGCCTAGCGGACCAAGAGACCCAGTACTTC
CDR3aa: CASSLAGLADQETQYF

v_gene: TRBV18
abundance: -
j_gene: TRBJ1-3
len: 15
d_gene: -
CDR3nt: TGTGCCAGCTCACCCCCTTCAGATTCTGGAAACACCATATATTTT
CDR3aa: CASSPPSDSGNTIYF

v_gene: TRBV18
abundance: -
j_gene: TRBJ1-2
len: 17
d_gene: -
CDR3nt: TGTGCCACCTCGGAGGATTGGGTAACAGGGCACTCCTATGGCTACACCTTC
CDR3aa: CATSEDWVTGHSYGYTF

v_gene: TRBV5-5
abundance: -
j_gene: TRBJ2-1
len: 16
d_gene: TRBD2
CDR3nt: TGTGCCAGCAGCTTGCTAGCGGGAGGCTCCTACAATGAGCAGTTCTTC
CDR3aa: CASSLLAGGSYNEQFF

v_gene: TRBV6-1
abundance: -
j_gene: TRBJ2-2
len: 18
d_gene: -
CDR3nt: TGTGCCAGCAGTGAAGCGTGGTTTGGGGGTAAGTACACCGGGGAGCTGTTTTTT
CDR3aa: CASSEAWFGGKYTGELFF

v_gene: TRBV27
abundance: -
j_gene: TRBJ2-6
len: 15
d_gene: -
CDR3nt: TGTGCCAGCAGCGATAGGCGGCCTGGGGCCAACGTCCTGACTTTC
CDR3aa: CASSDRRPGANVLTF

v_gene: TRBV6-6
abundance: -
j_gene: TRBJ1-5
len: 13
d_gene: -
CDR3nt: TGTGCCAGCAGCCACGGGGGGGATCAGCCCCAGCATTTT
CDR3aa: CASSHGGDQPQHF

v_gene: TRBV19
abundance: -
j_gene: TRBJ1-1
len: 15
d_gene: -
CDR3nt: TGTGCCAGTAGTCGACAGCGCGCGACCTTCCACGAGGCTTTCTTT
CDR3aa: CASSRQRATFHEAFF

v_gene: TRBV10-3
abundance: -
j_gene: TRBJ2-6
len: 20
d_gene: TRBD1
CDR3nt: TGTGCCATCAGTGACTTCGGGGGGACAGGGACATTCTCTGGGGCCAACGTCCTGACTTTC
CDR3aa: CAISDFGGTGTFSGANVLTF

v_gene: TRBV29-1
abundance: -
j_gene: TRBJ2-2
len: 13
d_gene: -
CDR3nt: TGCAGCGTTGAAGGGGGGAACACCGGGGAGCTGTTTTTT
CDR3aa: CSVEGGNTGELFF

v_gene: TRBV5-4
abundance: -
j_gene: TRBJ1-1
len: 15
d_gene: -
CDR3nt: TGTGCCAGCAGCTTGCCGGGCGCGGGGAACACTGAAGCTTTCTTT
CDR3aa: CASSLPGAGNTEAFF

v_gene: TRBV5-4
abundance: -
j_gene: TRBJ2-7
len: 14
d_gene: TRBD2
CDR3nt: TGTGCCAGCAGGCCTAGCGGGACGTCCTACGAGCAGTACTTC
CDR3aa: CASRPSGTSYEQYF

v_gene: TRBV29-1
abundance: -
j_gene: TRBJ2-1
len: 16
d_gene: TRBD2
CDR3nt: TGCAGCGTTGTCCCGGTGGGTAGCGGGAGGTTTAATGAGCAGTTCTTC
CDR3aa: CSVVPVGSGRFNEQFF

v_gene: TRBV7-7
abundance: few
j_gene: TRBJ2-2
len: 14
d_gene: -
CDR3nt: TGTGCCAGCAGCTCCACTAGGGGCACCGGGGAGCTGTTTTTT
CDR3aa: CASSSTRGTGELFF

v_gene: TRBV5-1
abundance: -
j_gene: TRBJ2-1
len: 14
d_gene: TRBD2
CDR3nt: TGCGCCAGCACACCGGGACTAGCGGATAATGAGCAGTTCTTC
CDR3aa: CASTPGLADNEQFF

v_gene: TRBV21-1
abundance: few
j_gene: TRBJ2-5
len: 14
d_gene: -
CDR3nt: TGTGCCATCCCACCCACCGAGGGGGCAGAGACCCAGTACTTC
CDR3aa: CAIPPTEGAETQYF

v_gene: TRBV6-1
abundance: few
j_gene: TRBJ1-5
len: 13
d_gene: TRBD1
CDR3nt: TGTGCCAGCGCGGGACAGAGCAGTCAGCCCCAGCATTTT
CDR3aa: CASAGQSSQPQHF

v_gene: TRBV5-1
abundance: -
j_gene: TRBJ1-4
len: 13
d_gene: -
CDR3nt: TGCGCCAGCAGCTTTGGGAAGAATGAAAAACTGTTTTTT
CDR3aa: CASSFGKNEKLFF

v_gene: TRBV9
abundance: -
j_gene: TRBJ1-2
len: 11
d_gene: -
CDR3nt: TGTGCCAGCAGCGCCGCGGGGGGATACACCTTC
CDR3aa: CASSAAGGYTF

v_gene: TRBV19
abundance: few
j_gene: TRBJ1-5
len: 14
d_gene: -
CDR3nt: TGTGCCAGTAGTGGCAGGGTAAGCAATCAGCCCCAGCATTTT
CDR3aa: CASSGRVSNQPQHF

v_gene: TRBV2
abundance: -
j_gene: TRBJ2-7
len: 13
d_gene: TRBD2
CDR3nt: TGTGCCAGCAACGGCGGGAGGATCTACGAGCAGTACTTC
CDR3aa: CASNGGRIYEQYF

v_gene: TRBV6-1
abundance: few
j_gene: TRBJ1-2
len: 14
d_gene: -
CDR3nt: TGTGCCAGCAGTGAAGCGTGGGACAACTATGGCTACACCTTC
CDR3aa: CASSEAWDNYGYTF

v_gene: TRBV27
abundance: -
j_gene: TRBJ2-2
len: 13
d_gene: -
CDR3nt: TGTGCCAGCAGACCCTCGATGGCCGGGGAGCTGTTTTTT
CDR3aa: CASRPSMAGELFF

v_gene: TRBV6-4
abundance: -
j_gene: TRBJ1-6
len: 15
d_gene: -
CDR3nt: TGTGCCAGCAGTGACAGGGCCGGCTATAATTCACCCCTCCACTTT
CDR3aa: CASSDRAGYNSPLHF

v_gene: TRBV18
abundance: once
j_gene: TRBJ2-1
len: 14
d_gene: -
CDR3nt: TGTGCCAGCTCCTGGTTAGCGGAATACAATGAGCAGTTCTTC
CDR3aa: CASSWLAEYNEQFF

v_gene: TRBV27
abundance: -
j_gene: TRBJ1-1
len: 15
d_gene: TRBD1
CDR3nt: TGTGCCAGCAGAGGGGACAGGGGGCTGAACACTGAAGCTTTCTTT
CDR3aa: CASRGDRGLNTEAFF

v_gene: TRBV6-6
abundance: -
j_gene: TRBJ1-1
len: 12
d_gene: -
CDR3nt: TGTGCCAGCAGTTACGGGTCCACTGAAGCTTTCTTT
CDR3aa: CASSYGSTEAFF

v_gene: TRBV30
abundance: -
j_gene: TRBJ2-1
len: 13
d_gene: -
CDR3nt: TGTGCCTGGGACCGGCTTTATTTATTCGAGCAGTTCTTC
CDR3aa: CAWDRLYLFEQFF

v_gene: TRBV30
abundance: -
j_gene: TRBJ2-7
len: 12
d_gene: TRBD1
CDR3nt: TGTGCCTGGACCGGGACAGGGAACGAGCAGTACTTC
CDR3aa: CAWTGTGNEQYF

v_gene: TRBV28
abundance: -
j_gene: TRBJ2-5
len: 17
d_gene: TRBD2
CDR3nt: TGTGCCAGCAGTCTCCCCCACCTAGCGGGAGATCGTAAGACCCAGTACTTC
CDR3aa: CASSLPHLAGDRKTQYF

v_gene: TRBV7-2
abundance: -
j_gene: TRBJ2-5
len: 14
d_gene: TRBD2
CDR3nt: TGTGCCAGCAGCTTTCTAGGGAGGGTTCAGACCCAGTACTTC
CDR3aa: CASSFLGRVQTQYF

v_gene: TRBV6-1
abundance: -
j_gene: TRBJ1-1
len: 14
d_gene: TRBD1
CDR3nt: TGTGCCAGCAGACCCGGGACAGGGAACACTGAAGCTTTCTTT
CDR3aa: CASRPGTGNTEAFF

v_gene: TRBV11-2
abundance: -
j_gene: TRBJ1-5
len: 15
d_gene: -
CDR3nt: TGTGCCAGCAGCTACTCCTCGGGCGACCATCAGCCCCAGCATTTT
CDR3aa: CASSYSSGDHQPQHF

v_gene: TRBV30
abundance: -
j_gene: TRBJ1-2
len: 12
d_gene: -
CDR3nt: TGTGCCTGGAGTGTAAGTGGAATAGGCTACACCTTC
CDR3aa: CAWSVSGIGYTF

v_gene: TRBV5-6
abundance: once
j_gene: TRBJ1-2
len: 14
d_gene: TRBD1
CDR3nt: TGTGCCAGCAGCTTGGGGACAGGGCCTTATGGCTACACCTTC
CDR3aa: CASSLGTGPYGYTF

v_gene: TRBV18
abundance: few
j_gene: TRBJ2-1
len: 13
d_gene: -
CDR3nt: TGTGCCAGCTCACAGACTAGTAGGAATGAGCAGTTCTTC
CDR3aa: CASSQTSRNEQFF

v_gene: TRBV5-1
abundance: -
j_gene: TRBJ1-2
len: 14
d_gene: -
CDR3nt: TGCGCCAGCAGACAGACAGGAGGGGGTGGAGGCTACACCTTC
CDR3aa: CASRQTGGGGGYTF

v_gene: TRBV7-2
abundance: -
j_gene: TRBJ2-1
len: 15
d_gene: -
CDR3nt: TGTGCCAGCAGCTTGGGGGGGGCTGACTACAATGAGCAGTTCTTC
CDR3aa: CASSLGGADYNEQFF